These 12 T cell receptor beta chains were all obtained from the same sample, sequenced in a study of immune characteristics of hereditary and idiopathic chronic pancreatitis. Patients having total pancreatectomy with islet autotransplantation provided the chronic pancreatitis pancreas tissue. Assay: immunoSEQ multiplex PCR; the TCRdb copy retains only in-frame clones and omits some. The sample consists of over 14,000 clones, roughly 70% of them appearing once. Input material: pancreas tissue with hereditary chronic pancreatitis. Receptors were obtained from a human donor with chronic pancreatitis.

The V call is TRBV4-2, the J call TRBJ2-5; no clear D. This CDR3 is 14 amino acids long. V was cut by 2 bases and J by 1 base, with 8 bases left in between. Germline loops: CDR1 LGHNA, CDR2 YNFKEQ. CDR3 DNA sequence: TGTGCCAGCAGCCAATTTTTGGCCCAAGAGACCCAGTACTTC. This sequence encodes CASSQFLAQETQYF.

The chain couples TRBV28 to TRBJ2-7; D possibly corresponds to TRBD1 (6 bases). The V end was cut by 7 bases, the J end by 3 bases, with 19 bases between. This CDR3 has 15 residues. The germline V gene has CDR1 MDHEN and CDR2 SYDVKM. This CDR3 reads CASTIRGDRHYEQYF. CDR3 bases: TGTGCCAGCACCATCAGGGGTGACAGACACTACGAGCAGTACTTC. Complete variable domain (other parts from reference TRBV28 and TRBJ2-7): DVKVTQSSRYLVKRTGEKVFLECVQDMDHENMFWYRQDPGLGLRLIYFSYDVKMKEKGDIPEGYSVSREKKERFSLILESASTNQTSMYLCASTIRGDRHYEQYFGPGTRLTVT.

The genes are TRBV24-1 and TRBJ2-3, with 9 bases matching TRBD2. The CDR3 runs 16 residues. The V and J ends lost 4 bases and 6 bases, in that order; junction bases with no gene match: 10. Germline CDR1 reads KGHDR; CDR2 reads SFDVKD. The CDR3 region has the DNA TGTGCCACCAGTGACCCTAGCGGGAAACGTTTGGATACGCAGTATTTT. It specifies CATSDPSGKRLDTQYF.

The chain combines TRBV28 with TRBJ2-1; D tentatively fits TRBD1 or TRBD2 (5 bases each). CDR1 and CDR2 (germline): MDHEN, SYDVKM. V lost 6 bases and J 0 bases, leaving 15 bases between the germline ends. The CDR3 consists of 16 residues. The CDR3 is CASRVGGDHSYNEQFF. The CDR3 DNA is TGTGCCAGCAGAGTAGGTGGGGACCACTCCTACAATGAGCAGTTCTTC.

This chain joins TRBV6-5 and TRBJ1-2; D may be TRBD1 (6 bases). V gave up 7 bases and J gave up 2 bases, with 17 bases separating them. Germline CDR1 is MNHEY and CDR2 is SVGAGI. The length of the CDR3 is 15 residues. CDR3 in DNA: TGTGCCAGCATCCTATTCGTTCAGGGGAACTATGGCTACACCTTC. It translates to CASILFVQGNYGYTF.

The CDR3 DNA follows: TGCGCCAGCAGCGTGCAGGGACAGATAAACTATGGCTACACCTTC. Protein product: CASSVQGQINYGYTF. The chain is built from TRBV5-1 and TRBJ1-2; the match to TRBD1 covers 7 bases. CDR3 length: 15 residues. J lost 2 bases, V lost 4 bases, and 8 bases had no gene match. The germline gives CDR1 SGHRS, CDR2 YFSETQ.

This clone was found a few times. This rearrangement joins TRBV18 to TRBJ2-1; 8 bases align to TRBD2. The germline V gene encodes CDR1 KGHSH and CDR2 LQKENI. This CDR3 is built from 13 residues. V was pared by 6 bases and J by 5 bases, with 3 bases of the junction left unmatched. DNA of the CDR3: TGTGCCAGCTCGCTACTAGCGGACAATGAGCAGTTCTTC. Its translation is CASSLLADNEQFF.

This clone turned up a few times. The chain joins TRBV6-1 to TRBJ2-7; D is possibly TRBD1 or TRBD2 (5 bases each). This CDR3 is built from 15 residues. In germline, CDR1 is MNHNS, CDR2 SASEGT. V lost 0 bases, J lost 2 bases, and 11 bases lay in between. CDR3 DNA sequence: TGTGCCAGCAGTGAAGCGGAAGAGGGGACCTACGAGCAGTACTTC. It yields the protein CASSEAEEGTYEQYF.

A few counts support this clone. This sequence joins TRBV4-1 and TRBJ2-1, with TRBD2 matching over 8 bases. The V gene's germline CDR1 is MGHRA and CDR2 YSYEKL. V lost 0 bases to trimming and J lost 6 bases; unmatched junction nucleotides: 7. The CDR3 loop spans 16 amino acids. The CDR3 nucleotides are TGCGCCAGCAGCCAAGAACCTAGCGGGTTTAGCAATGAGCAGTTCTTC. It specifies CASSQEPSGFSNEQFF.

As DNA, the CDR3 is TGTGCCAGCAGTGAACGGGCGGGAGGGTCTGATGAGCAGTTCTTC. It is translated as CASSERAGGSDEQFF. The V call is TRBV6-4, the J call TRBJ2-1, with TRBD2 matching over 9 bases. V shed 3 bases and J 8 bases; nucleotides not matched to a gene: 8. Germline V gene data show CDR1 as MRHNA and CDR2 as SNTAGT. The CDR3 spans 15 residues.

The chain couples TRBV28 to TRBJ2-5; D unclear. The V gene's germline CDR1 is MDHEN and CDR2 SYDVKM. The CDR3 runs 10 residues. V was shortened by 4 bases and J by 4 bases, with 1 base between the two germline ends. This chain's CDR3 is CASSSETQYF. The CDR3 DNA reads TGTGCCAGCAGTTCAGAGACCCAGTACTTC. The variable domain in full, completed from reference TRBV28 and TRBJ2-5, reads DVKVTQSSRYLVKRTGEKVFLECVQDMDHENMFWYRQDPGLGLRLIYFSYDVKMKEKGDIPEGYSVSREKKERFSLILESASTNQTSMYLCASSSETQYFGPGTRLLVL.

This clone was counted once. J is TRBJ2-5 and V is TRBV2; 10 bases line up with TRBD2. The CDR3 length is 15 residues. The germline CDR1 and CDR2 sequences are SNHLY and FYNNEI. V was clipped by 2 bases and J by 5 bases; unmatched bases: 5. This chain's CDR3 is CASSELAGGLETQYF. Here the CDR3 DNA reads TGTGCCAGCAGTGAATTAGCGGGAGGCCTGGAGACCCAGTACTTC.